This T cell receptor (beta chain) was captured by sequencing in a study of T cell responses to AZD1222 COVID-19 vaccine. TCRdb's copy holds only in-frame clones and misses some; the assay was immunoSEQ multiplex PCR. The table includes approximately 100,000 clones, around 90% detected once. The trim removed 5 bases at V and 3 bases at J, leaving 11 bases unmatched. The germline CDR1 and CDR2 sequences are SGDLS and YYNGEE. CDR3 length: 18 amino acids. The chain employs TRBV9 and TRBJ2-3; 14 positions match TRBD2. The material sequenced was peripheral blood, taken on day 0 of AZD1222 vaccination. The sequence was obtained from an adult in good health. CDR3 sequence: CASRGTSGSLEKTDTQYF. Here the CDR3 DNA reads TGTGCCAGCAGAGGGACTAGCGGGAGTCTGGAAAAAACAGATACGCAGTATTTT.